A single sample is the source of the 5 T cell receptor beta chains below, sequenced in a study of blood T cell repertoires in COVID-19. Profiling relied on immunoSEQ multiplex PCR, and the TCRdb table lists in-frame clones only, not all of them. This sample has more than 200,000 clones; 85% to 90% occur once, and the top ten carry 2% to 3%. Sequencing was performed on peripheral blood. The receptor set was obtained from a man aged 25 to 45 with COVID-19, enrolled during active disease.

The rearrangement links TRBV7-9 to TRBJ2-7, with 8 bases that match TRBD2. Germline assignment: CDR1 SEHNR and CDR2 FQNEAQ (reference sequence). The CDR3 covers 13 residues. J was trimmed by 3 bases and V by 8 bases; bases with no gene match: 6. The CDR3 DNA sequence: TGTGCCAGCGAGGAGACTAGCGACTACGAGCAGTACTTC. Its translation: CASEETSDYEQYF. The variable domain in full, completed from reference TRBV7-9 and TRBJ2-7, reads DTGVSQNPRHKITKRGQNVTFRCDPISEHNRLYWYRQTLGQGPEFLTYFQNEAQLEKSRLLSDRFSAERPKGSFSTLEIQRTEQGDSAMYLCASEETSDYEQYFGPGTRLTVT.

The genes are TRBV19 and TRBJ1-5, with 7 bases aligning to TRBD1. The CDR3 runs 16 residues. Trimming cost V 5 bases and J 1 base; bases outside gene matches: 8. Germline V gives CDR1 LNHDA, CDR2 SQIVND (reference sequence). The CDR3 bases are TGTGCCAGTAGTGACCGACAGGGTTACAGCAATCAGCCCCAGCATTTT. It codes for CASSDRQGYSNQPQHF. Complete variable domain (other parts from reference TRBV19 and TRBJ1-5): DGGITQSPKYLFRKEGQNVTLSCEQNLNHDAMYWYRQDPGQGLRLIYYSQIVNDFQKGDIAEGYSVSREKKESFPLTVTSAQKNPTAFYLCASSDRQGYSNQPQHFGDGTRLSIL.

CDR3 bases: TGTGCCAGCAGTCCTCGGACTTCTTCCTACGAGCAGTACTTC. Translation: CASSPRTSSYEQYF. The genes are TRBV25-1 and TRBJ2-7; tentatively, D is TRBD2 (5 bases). CDR3 length: 14 residues. Germline V gene lookup returns CDR1 MGHDK and CDR2 SYGVNS. V was shortened by 5 bases and J by 1 base, with 12 bases between the two germline ends.

This chain joins TRBV18 and TRBJ2-3; 8 bases agree with TRBD2. This CDR3 has 15 residues. V lost 3 bases, J lost 2 bases, and 4 bases stayed unmatched. Germline CDR1 is KGHSH and CDR2 is LQKENI. CDR3 nucleotides: TGTGCCAGCTCACCCCGGACTAGCTCCACAGATACGCAGTATTTT. It yields the protein CASSPRTSSTDTQYF.

The V call is TRBV6-5, the J call TRBJ1-6; the match to TRBD1 covers 7 bases. Germline V CDR1 and CDR2: MNHEY, SVGAGI. V lost 0 bases, J lost 12 bases, and 11 bases stayed unmatched. The CDR3 totals 16 residues. CDR3 protein: CASSYSGMTGPIPLHF. DNA for the CDR3: TGTGCCAGCAGTTACTCGGGAATGACAGGGCCCATACCCCTCCACTTT.